The 32 T cell receptor beta chains below were found in one sample sequenced in a study of cytomegalovirus exposure and HLA in healthy donors. Vbeta (60) and Jbeta (13) primers were used in the PCR. Repertoires were generated with immunoSEQ multiplex PCR, while TCRdb's copy carries only in-frame clones and drops some. The data show under 150,000 clones, 65% seen once. The sample consisted of PBMCs. These receptors originate from a woman aged 40 to 55 in good health and CMV-seropositive.

This clone came up a few times. The V and J genes are TRBV29-1 and TRBJ1-3; 7 bases fit TRBD1. The CDR3 consists of 13 residues. CDR1 SQVTM and CDR2 ANQGSEA come from the germline V gene. The V gene end was trimmed by 6 bases and the J gene end by 6 bases; junction bases not matched to a gene: 8. The CDR3 coding sequence is TGCAGCGTCGGCCGACAGGGAACAAACACCATATATTTT. It translates to CSVGRQGTNTIYF.

V gene TRBV28 combines with J gene TRBJ2-1, with D possibly matching TRBD1 (6 bases). V gave up 6 bases and J gave up 0 bases, with 15 bases separating them. CDR1 and CDR2 from the germline V gene are MDHEN and SYDVKM. This CDR3 has 16 amino acids. The CDR3 here is CASRETGQSSYNEQFF. The CDR3 DNA reads TGTGCCAGCAGGGAGACAGGTCAAAGCTCCTACAATGAGCAGTTCTTC.

The genes are TRBV7-2 and TRBJ2-3; 9 bases are a match to TRBD2. The germline V gene has CDR1 SGHTA and CDR2 FQGNSA. J was trimmed by 0 bases and V by 6 bases; bases with no gene match: 7. This CDR3 is 16 amino acids long. The CDR3 loop reads CASRAPLAGSTDTQYF. Here the CDR3 DNA reads TGTGCCAGCAGGGCTCCACTAGCGGGTAGCACAGATACGCAGTATTTT.

CDR3 nucleotide sequence: TGTGCCAGCAGCGTCAGGGATGAGCAGTTCTTC. Protein: CASSVRDEQFF. The chain recombines TRBV9 with TRBJ2-1, with D possibly matching TRBD1 (5 bases). V lost 2 bases and J lost 8, with 5 bases in between. The CDR3 has 11 residues. Germline CDR1 SGDLS, CDR2 YYNGEE. The full variable domain, completed using reference TRBV9 and TRBJ2-1, is DSGVTQTPKHLITATGQRVTLRCSPRSGDLSVYWYQQSLDQGLQFLIQYYNGEERAKGNILERFSAQQFPDLHSELNLSSLELGDSALYFCASSVRDEQFFGPGTRLTVL.

The rearrangement links TRBV5-8 to TRBJ1-2; no reliable D call. Trimming left V 6 bases short and J 0 bases short, with 9 bases between. Germline CDR1 SGHTS, CDR2 YDEGEE. The CDR3 has 13 residues. This chain's CDR3 is CASIIRSNYGYTF. CDR3 DNA sequence: TGTGCCAGCATCATCAGATCTAACTATGGCTACACCTTC.

The chain joins TRBV9 to TRBJ1-1; D is uncertain. This CDR3 has 13 residues. V dropped 4 bases and J dropped 7 bases, with 14 bases sitting between them. Per the germline V gene, CDR1 is SGDLS and CDR2 is YYNGEE. CDR3 residues: CASSPDGEGEAFF. CDR3 nucleotides: TGTGCCAGCAGCCCGGACGGCGAGGGTGAAGCTTTCTTT. The full variable domain, with the rest looked up from reference TRBV9 and TRBJ1-1, is DSGVTQTPKHLITATGQRVTLRCSPRSGDLSVYWYQQSLDQGLQFLIQYYNGEERAKGNILERFSAQQFPDLHSELNLSSLELGDSALYFCASSPDGEGEAFFGQGTRLTVV.

This clone was picked up a small number of times. V gene TRBV6-5 combines with J gene TRBJ1-4; 8 nucleotides line up with TRBD1. There are 13 residues in the CDR3. Germline assignment: CDR1 MNHEY and CDR2 SVGAGI. The junction had 1 base not matched to a gene; V was cut back by 6 bases and J by 4 bases. The CDR3 protein is CASRDRDNEKLFF. The CDR3 nucleotides are TGTGCCAGCAGGGACAGGGATAATGAAAAACTGTTTTTT.

The V gene is TRBV29-1, the J gene TRBJ2-7, with D tentatively TRBD1 (6 bases). The CDR3 is 15 amino acids. The germline CDR1 and CDR2 sequences are SQVTM and ANQGSEA. Trimming stripped 1 base from V and 2 bases from J, with 15 bases between. The CDR3 spells CSVEAGTQAPYEQYF. CDR3 bases: TGCAGCGTTGAAGCCGGGACACAGGCCCCCTACGAGCAGTACTTC.

The chain links TRBV27 to TRBJ1-6; no definite D call. V was pared by 5 bases and J by 0 bases, with 8 bases between. Germline CDR1 MNHEY, CDR2 SMNVEV (reference sequence). The CDR3 runs 15 residues. CDR3 DNA sequence: TGTGCCAGCAGTCCTTTTAGCTCCTATAATTCACCCCTCCACTTT. Encoded protein: CASSPFSSYNSPLHF.

V usage is TRBV4-3 and J usage is TRBJ2-5; the match to TRBD2 covers 7 bases. The J call could be wrong; TRBJ2-7 is a better fit for the DNA end. CDR1 and CDR2 (germline): LGHNA, YSLEER. The CDR3 spans 15 residues. The CDR3 sequence: CASSQVAGDSYEQYF. The CDR3, as DNA: TGCGCCAGCAGCCAAGTGGCGGGAGACTCCTACGAGCAGTACTTC.

The V call is TRBV19, the J call TRBJ2-1; the match to TRBD2 covers 7 bases. After removal of 3 bases from V and 3 bases from J, the junction contained 5 bases not matched to a gene. CDR3 length: 15 residues. Germline values: CDR1 LNHDA, CDR2 SQIVND (reference sequence). CDR3 residues: CASSISAGDYNEQFF. Here the CDR3 DNA reads TGTGCCAGTAGTATCTCTGCGGGGGACTACAATGAGCAGTTCTTC.

In its sample, this clone was seen a few times. The V and J genes are TRBV5-4 and TRBJ1-4, with 7 bases fitting TRBD1. V was pared by 4 bases and J by 7 bases, with 13 bases of the junction left unmatched. CDR1 is SGHNT and CDR2 is YYREEE in the germline V gene (reference sequence). The length of the CDR3 is 16 residues. The CDR3 DNA reads TGTGCCAGCAGCCAAAAATCGTCGACAGGGTCTGAAAAACTGTTTTTT. Translating it yields CASSQKSSTGSEKLFF.

Only one count was recorded for this clone. The chain uses TRBV5-6 and TRBJ2-5; 9 bases agree with TRBD1. The J call is uncertain, as TRBJ2-7 better fits the DNA end. CDR3 size: 16 residues. Germline V gene lookup returns CDR1 SGHDT and CDR2 YYEEEE. This CDR3 is CASSPPDRGTHYEQYF. CDR3 nucleotide sequence: TGTGCCAGCAGCCCGCCTGACAGGGGGACACACTACGAGCAGTACTTC.

In this sample, this clone turned up a few times. The chain couples TRBV2 to TRBJ1-5; 7 bases agree with TRBD1. The germline gives CDR1 SNHLY, CDR2 FYNNEI. Germline trimming cut 3 bases from V and 6 bases from J; bases unmatched to any gene: 8. CDR3 length equals 15 residues. CDR3 nucleotide sequence: TGTGCCAGCAGTGAGGCAACAGGGGAAGGTCAGCCCCAGCATTTT. Amino acid sequence: CASSEATGEGQPQHF. Full variable domain (rest looked up from reference TRBV2 and TRBJ1-5): EPEVTQTPSHQVTQMGQEVILRCVPISNHLYFYWYRQILGQKVEFLVSFYNNEISEKSEIFDDQFSVERPDGSNFTLKIRSTKLEDSAMYFCASSEATGEGQPQHFGDGTRLSIL.

This clone was picked up a small number of times. The chain has TRBV5-1 and TRBJ2-7; 7 bases agree with TRBD2. The CDR3 has 16 amino acids. The V segment lost 4 bases and the J segment 0 bases; nucleotides outside the gene matches: 10. CDR1 and CDR2 from the germline V gene are SGHRS and YFSETQ. CDR3 sequence: CASSQGGEALSYEQYF. The CDR3, as DNA: TGCGCCAGCAGCCAGGGAGGGGAAGCGCTCTCCTACGAGCAGTACTTC.

The chain employs TRBV30 and TRBJ2-2; D gene uncertain. The CDR3 length is 14 residues. V shed 1 base and J shed 1 base, with 7 bases lying between them. CDR1 is GTSNPN, CDR2 SVGIG, per germline (reference sequence). CDR3 nucleotides: TGTGCCTGGAGTGAGCCAGGGAACACCGGGGAGCTGTTTTTT. It is translated as CAWSEPGNTGELFF. The full variable domain, its missing parts supplied by reference TRBV30 and TRBJ2-2, is SQTIHQWPATLVQPVGSPLSLECTVEGTSNPNLYWYRQAAGRGLQLLFYSVGIGQISSEVPQNLSASRPQDRQFILSSKKLLLSDSGFYLCAWSEPGNTGELFFGEGSRLTVL.

The V gene is TRBV4-3, the J gene TRBJ2-2; D uncertain. CDR3 size: 16 residues. Germline-derived CDR1 and CDR2 are LGHNA and YSLEER. V lost 7 bases to trimming and J lost 0 bases, with 15 bases between them. The CDR3 DNA reads as TGCGCCAGCAAGAAAGAGAGACTGTCGAACACCGGGGAGCTGTTTTTT. It is translated as CASKKERLSNTGELFF.

The chain is built from TRBV19 and TRBJ1-1; D is perhaps TRBD1 (6 bases). V was trimmed by 4 bases and J by 10 bases, leaving 13 bases between them. The CDR3 loop spans 12 amino acids. CDR1 is LNHDA, CDR2 SQIVND, per germline (reference sequence). The CDR3 is CASSTQGERAFF. The CDR3 DNA reads TGTGCCAGTAGTACACAGGGTGAAAGAGCTTTCTTT. Full variable domain (remainder filled in from reference TRBV19 and TRBJ1-1): DGGITQSPKYLFRKEGQNVTLSCEQNLNHDAMYWYRQDPGQGLRLIYYSQIVNDFQKGDIAEGYSVSREKKESFPLTVTSAQKNPTAFYLCASSTQGERAFFGQGTRLTVV.

This clone was recorded a few times. The rearrangement links TRBV13 to TRBJ1-1; D gene unclear. V lost 3 bases, J lost 0 bases, and 5 bases lay in between. The CDR3 has 13 amino acids. The germline V gene has CDR1 PRHDT and CDR2 FYEKMQ (reference sequence). The CDR3 spells CASSLALNTEAFF. In nucleotides, the CDR3 is TGTGCCAGCAGCTTGGCCCTGAACACTGAAGCTTTCTTT.

The chain combines TRBV5-3 with TRBJ1-1; D is unclear. TRBV5-3 is reported as an ORF; its role is uncertain. Trimming stripped 5 bases from V and 11 bases from J, with 16 bases between. The CDR3 is made up of 12 amino acids. The CDR3 DNA sequence: TGTGCCAGAAGTCAGTGGCTGGTGAGGGCTTTCTTT. Translating gives CARSQWLVRAFF.

The chain links TRBV30 to TRBJ1-1; D call uncertain. The V gene lost 2 bases and the J gene lost 2 bases, with 6 bases spanning the gap. Germline values: CDR1 GTSNPN, CDR2 SVGIG (reference sequence). This CDR3 comprises 12 residues. The CDR3 DNA follows: TGTGCCTGGAGTAGGAGAAACACTGAAGCTTTCTTT. Protein: CAWSRRNTEAFF. The variable domain in full, completed from reference TRBV30 and TRBJ1-1, reads SQTIHQWPATLVQPVGSPLSLECTVEGTSNPNLYWYRQAAGRGLQLLFYSVGIGQISSEVPQNLSASRPQDRQFILSSKKLLLSDSGFYLCAWSRRNTEAFFGQGTRLTVV.

V gene TRBV19 combines with J gene TRBJ2-7; 13 bases are a match to TRBD2. CDR3 length: 18 residues. The germline V gene encodes CDR1 LNHDA and CDR2 SQIVND (reference sequence). The J segment lost 2 bases and the V segment lost 1 base, leaving 8 bases of the junction unmatched. CDR3 nucleotides: TGTGCCAGTAGTATAGGACTAGCGGGAGGTGAATCCCCCTACGAGCAGTACTTC. This translates into CASSIGLAGGESPYEQYF.

The chain links TRBV4-2 to TRBJ1-6, with a possible D match to TRBD1 (6 bases). CDR3 length: 17 residues. Trimming removed 0 bases at V and 9 bases at J, with 18 bases between. Germline-derived CDR1 and CDR2 are LGHNA and YNFKEQ. The CDR3 DNA sequence: TGTGCCAGCAGCCAAGATCGGGTGGGGGCGCTTGGTTCACCCCTCCACTTT. It encodes CASSQDRVGALGSPLHF.

The V and J genes are TRBV30 and TRBJ1-1; no definite D call. Trimming removed 2 bases at V and 2 bases at J, with 12 bases between. The germline CDR1 and CDR2 sequences are GTSNPN and SVGIG (reference sequence). The CDR3 loop spans 14 amino acids. The DNA for the CDR3 is TGTGCCTGGAGTAGAACTAGGGCAAACACTGAAGCTTTCTTT. Protein sequence: CAWSRTRANTEAFF.

The chain links TRBV5-1 to TRBJ2-7; D uncertain. The CDR3 is made up of 13 amino acids. Germline loops: CDR1 SGHRS, CDR2 YFSETQ. Trimming shortened V by 0 bases and J by 0 bases, and 4 bases separated the two germline ends. Here the CDR3 reads CASSLVSSYEQYF. DNA for the CDR3: TGCGCCAGCAGCTTGGTCAGCTCCTACGAGCAGTACTTC.

About this clone itself: A read error may account for a junction end that differs from germline. The chain recombines TRBV5-1 with TRBJ2-1; D remains ambiguous. The CDR3 has 12 amino acids. Germline V gene data show CDR1 as SGHRS and CDR2 as YFSETQ. This chain's CDR3 is CASSSSFNEQFF. In nucleotides, the CDR3 is TGCGCCAGCAGTTCCTCCTTCAATGAGCAGTTCTTC. Filled out from reference TRBV5-1 and TRBJ2-1, the complete variable domain reads KAGVTQTPRYLIKTRGQQVTLSCSPISGHRSVSWYQQTPGQGLQFLFEYFSETQRNKGNFPGRFSGRQFSNSRSEMNVSTLELGDSALYLCASSSSFNEQFFGPGTRLTVL.

The V and J genes are TRBV9 and TRBJ2-1; 10 bases match TRBD2. The germline CDR1 and CDR2 sequences are SGDLS and YYNGEE. There are 14 residues in the CDR3. V dropped 3 bases and J dropped 7; count of bases not matched to a gene: 4. The CDR3 spells CASSGLAGVNEQFF. DNA for the CDR3: TGTGCCAGCAGCGGTCTAGCGGGAGTAAATGAGCAGTTCTTC.

The CDR3 DNA reads as TGCAGCGTTGAGGCTTATGGCTACACCTTC. Translated, it gives CSVEAYGYTF. The genes are TRBV29-1 and TRBJ1-2; the D is unclear. The CDR3 totals 10 residues. CDR1 and CDR2 (germline): SQVTM, ANQGSEA. Trimming cost V 3 bases and J 5 bases, with 4 bases left between them.

The chain recombines TRBV28 with TRBJ2-3; 11 bases agree with TRBD1. With 6 bases clipped from V and 6 bases from J, the junction kept 17 bases outside the gene matches. The V gene's germline CDR1 is MDHEN and CDR2 SYDVKM. This CDR3 has 18 residues. The CDR3 here is CASRTKTGTGGIRDTQYF. The CDR3 nucleotides are TGTGCCAGCAGGACCAAAACCGGGACAGGGGGTATTAGGGATACGCAGTATTTT.

The chain recombines TRBV5-1 with TRBJ1-1; 8 bases map to TRBD1. Germline V gene data show CDR1 as SGHRS and CDR2 as YFSETQ. This CDR3 has 18 amino acids. V shed 5 bases and J 0 bases; nucleotides not matched to a gene: 15. The CDR3 spells CASSYRGQGRGMNTEAFF. Written as DNA, the CDR3 is TGCGCCAGCAGTTATCGAGGACAGGGCAGGGGAATGAACACTGAAGCTTTCTTT.

This clone was recorded a few times. The V and J genes are TRBV4-3 and TRBJ1-1; 8 bases match TRBD1. This CDR3 has 16 amino acids. The trim removed 4 bases at V and 1 base at J, leaving 8 bases unmatched. Germline V gene lookup returns CDR1 LGHNA and CDR2 YSLEER. In DNA form, the CDR3 reads TGCGCCAGCAGCCTTTCCGGCGGGACAGGGAACACTGAAGCTTTCTTT. It yields the protein CASSLSGGTGNTEAFF.

The chain recombines TRBV28 with TRBJ2-2, with TRBD1 matching 10 bases. The length of the CDR3 is 13 residues. Germline assignment: CDR1 MDHEN and CDR2 SYDVKM. Trimming removed 7 bases from V and 6 bases from J; junction bases left unmatched: 2. CDR3 residues: CASTGQGAGELFF. DNA of the CDR3: TGTGCCAGCACCGGACAGGGGGCCGGGGAGCTGTTTTTT. The variable domain in full, with the rest retrieved from reference TRBV28 and TRBJ2-2, is DVKVTQSSRYLVKRTGEKVFLECVQDMDHENMFWYRQDPGLGLRLIYFSYDVKMKEKGDIPEGYSVSREKKERFSLILESASTNQTSMYLCASTGQGAGELFFGEGSRLTVL.